This T cell receptor (beta chain) was retrieved from a study of T cell responses to AZD1222 COVID-19 vaccine. The study, taken as a whole, reports: Baseline seropositives among AZD1222 recipients totaled only five to seven. Nearly half of unique spike-specific TCRs reportedly avoided B.1.351 and B.1.1.7 mutated regions.

Notes on this clone: The target antigen is unknown.

Trimming left V 5 bases short and J 8 bases short, with 13 bases between. Germline lookup yields CDR1 LNHDA and CDR2 SQIVND (reference sequence). The length of the CDR3 is 13 residues. Profiled with immunoSEQ multiplex PCR; TCRdb holds only in-frame clones, not every one. The sample holds 130,000 or so clones, 80% to 95% seen once. The sequenced sample was peripheral blood, obtained 28 days after the second AZD1222 dose. This clonotype was obtained from an adult who received the AZD1222 COVID-19 vaccine. The V gene is TRBV19, the J gene TRBJ2-1; maybe TRBD1 (6 bases). CDR3 amino acids: CASSPGVGYEQFF. CDR3 coding DNA: TGTGCCAGTAGTCCAGGGGTGGGCTATGAGCAGTTCTTC. Together with reference TRBV19 and TRBJ2-1, the CDR3 gives the full variable domain: DGGITQSPKYLFRKEGQNVTLSCEQNLNHDAMYWYRQDPGQGLRLIYYSQIVNDFQKGDIAEGYSVSREKKESFPLTVTSAQKNPTAFYLCASSPGVGYEQFFGPGTRLTVL.